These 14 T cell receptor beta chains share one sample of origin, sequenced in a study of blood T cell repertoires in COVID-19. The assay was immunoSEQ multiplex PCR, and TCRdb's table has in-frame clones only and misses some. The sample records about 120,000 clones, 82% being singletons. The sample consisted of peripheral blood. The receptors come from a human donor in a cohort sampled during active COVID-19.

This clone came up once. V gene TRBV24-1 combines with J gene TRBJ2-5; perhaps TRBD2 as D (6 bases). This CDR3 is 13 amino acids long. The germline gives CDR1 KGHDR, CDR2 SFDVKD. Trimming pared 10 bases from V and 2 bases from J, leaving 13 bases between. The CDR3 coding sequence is TGTGCCACGCAGGATGGGGGGCAAGAGACCCAGTACTTC. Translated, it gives CATQDGGQETQYF.

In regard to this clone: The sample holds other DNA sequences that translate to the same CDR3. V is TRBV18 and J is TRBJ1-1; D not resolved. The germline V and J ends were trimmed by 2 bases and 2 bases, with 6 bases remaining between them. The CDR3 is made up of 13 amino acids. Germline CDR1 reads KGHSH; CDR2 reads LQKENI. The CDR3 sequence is CASSPSGNTEAFF. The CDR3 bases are TGTGCCAGCTCACCAAGCGGAAACACTGAAGCTTTCTTT.

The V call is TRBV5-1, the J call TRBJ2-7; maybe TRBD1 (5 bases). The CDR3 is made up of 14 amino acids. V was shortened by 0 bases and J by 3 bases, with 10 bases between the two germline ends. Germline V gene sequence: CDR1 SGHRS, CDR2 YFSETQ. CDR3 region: CASSLAGRGYEQYF. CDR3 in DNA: TGCGCCAGCAGCTTGGCCGGAAGGGGCTACGAGCAGTACTTC.

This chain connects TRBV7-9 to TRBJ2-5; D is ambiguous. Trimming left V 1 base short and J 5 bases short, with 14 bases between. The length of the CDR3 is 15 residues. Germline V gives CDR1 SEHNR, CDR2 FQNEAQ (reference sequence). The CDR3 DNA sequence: TGTGCCAGCAGCTTAGGGGCAAAAGTTCATGAGACCCAGTACTTC. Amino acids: CASSLGAKVHETQYF.

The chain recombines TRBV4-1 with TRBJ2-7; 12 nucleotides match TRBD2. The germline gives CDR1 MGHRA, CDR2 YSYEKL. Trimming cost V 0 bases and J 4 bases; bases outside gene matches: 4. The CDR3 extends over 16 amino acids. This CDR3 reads CASSQDWLAGGYEQYF. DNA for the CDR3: TGCGCCAGCAGCCAAGACTGGCTAGCGGGGGGGTACGAGCAGTACTTC.

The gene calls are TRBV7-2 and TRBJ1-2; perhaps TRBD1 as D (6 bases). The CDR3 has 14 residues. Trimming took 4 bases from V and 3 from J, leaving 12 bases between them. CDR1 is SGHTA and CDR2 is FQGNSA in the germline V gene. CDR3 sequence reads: CASSSQQGDYGYTF. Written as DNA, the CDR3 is TGTGCCAGCAGCTCACAACAGGGTGACTATGGCTACACCTTC.

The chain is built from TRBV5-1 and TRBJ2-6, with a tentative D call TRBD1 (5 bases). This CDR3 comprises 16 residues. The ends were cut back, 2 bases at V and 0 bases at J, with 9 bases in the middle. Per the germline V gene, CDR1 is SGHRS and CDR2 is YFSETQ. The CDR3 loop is CASSFRQTSGANVLTF. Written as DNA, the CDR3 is TGCGCCAGCAGCTTCCGACAGACCTCTGGGGCCAACGTCCTGACTTTC.

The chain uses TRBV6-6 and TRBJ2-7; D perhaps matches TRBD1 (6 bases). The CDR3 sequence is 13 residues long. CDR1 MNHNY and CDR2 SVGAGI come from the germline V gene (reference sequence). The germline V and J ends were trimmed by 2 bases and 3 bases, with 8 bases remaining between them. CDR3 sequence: CASSYGRGYEQYF. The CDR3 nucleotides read TGTGCCAGCAGTTACGGCAGGGGCTACGAGCAGTACTTC.

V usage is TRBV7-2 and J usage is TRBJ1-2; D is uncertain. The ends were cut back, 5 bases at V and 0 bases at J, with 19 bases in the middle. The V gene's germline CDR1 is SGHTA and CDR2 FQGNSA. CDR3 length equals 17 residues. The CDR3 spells CASSQLLQTGANYGYTF. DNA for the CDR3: TGTGCCAGCAGCCAACTACTACAGACGGGAGCTAACTATGGCTACACCTTC.

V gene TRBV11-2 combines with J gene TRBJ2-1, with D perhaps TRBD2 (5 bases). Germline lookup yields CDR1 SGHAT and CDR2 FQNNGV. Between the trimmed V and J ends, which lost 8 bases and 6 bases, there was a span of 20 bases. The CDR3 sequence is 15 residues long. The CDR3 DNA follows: TGTGCCAGCGGATCGGCGGGCATGGTGGGCAATGAGCAGTTCTTC. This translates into CASGSAGMVGNEQFF.

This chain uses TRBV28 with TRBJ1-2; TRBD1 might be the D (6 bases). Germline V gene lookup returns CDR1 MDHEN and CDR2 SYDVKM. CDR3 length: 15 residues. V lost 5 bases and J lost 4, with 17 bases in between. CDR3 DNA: TGTGCCAGCAGTCAACCTCATGGACAGTTCTATGGCTACACCTTC. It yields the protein CASSQPHGQFYGYTF.

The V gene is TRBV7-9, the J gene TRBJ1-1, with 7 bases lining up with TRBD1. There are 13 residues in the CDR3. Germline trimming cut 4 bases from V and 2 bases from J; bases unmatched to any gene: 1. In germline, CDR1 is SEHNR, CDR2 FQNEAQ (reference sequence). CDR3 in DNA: TGTGCCAGCAGCTGGACAGGAAACACTGAAGCTTTCTTT. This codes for CASSWTGNTEAFF.

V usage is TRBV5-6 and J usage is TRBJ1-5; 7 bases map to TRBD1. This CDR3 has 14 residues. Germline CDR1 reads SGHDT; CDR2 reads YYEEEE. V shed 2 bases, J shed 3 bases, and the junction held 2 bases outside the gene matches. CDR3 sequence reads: CASSFRGTNQPQHF. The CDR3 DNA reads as TGTGCCAGCAGCTTCAGGGGGACCAATCAGCCCCAGCATTTT. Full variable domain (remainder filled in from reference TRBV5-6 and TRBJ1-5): DAGVTQSPTHLIKTRGQQVTLRCSPKSGHDTVSWYQQALGQGPQFIFQYYEEEERQRGNFPDRFSGHQFPNYSSELNVNALLLGDSALYLCASSFRGTNQPQHFGDGTRLSIL.

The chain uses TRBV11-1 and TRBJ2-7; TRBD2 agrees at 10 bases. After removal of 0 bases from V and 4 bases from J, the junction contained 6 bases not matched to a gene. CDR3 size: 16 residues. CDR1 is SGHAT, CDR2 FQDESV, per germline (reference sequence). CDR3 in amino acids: CASSLAGLAGVYEQYF. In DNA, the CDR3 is TGTGCCAGCAGCTTAGCGGGCCTAGCGGGGGTGTACGAGCAGTACTTC.